This TCR beta chain came from a study of blood T cell repertoires in COVID-19. Looking at the study overall: Material from acute and convalescent COVID-19 was sourced from the United States, Italy and Spain. PBMCs, B-cell-depleted T cells, or T cells were the source of the cDNA or gDNA that made up the material.

Methods used by the authors: Quantification of nucleated cells was approximated via reference gene primer amplification. Sequenced by immunoSEQ multiplex PCR; TCRdb stores in-frame clones only, minus some. The V and J calls and clone size are taken from that table; D and trimming were inferred from the DNA. The repertoire holds hundreds of thousands of clones, roughly 89% seen once, with under 1.5% in the top ten. Sample: peripheral blood. This TCR was recovered from a woman aged 30 to 39 with active or convalescent COVID-19.

The CDR3 is CASSEGGGGSQPQHF. DNA for the CDR3: TGTGCCAGCAGTGAAGGGGGGGGAGGGAGCCAGCCCCAGCATTTT. V usage is TRBV6-1 and J usage is TRBJ1-5; D possibly corresponds to TRBD1 (5 bases). Trimming cost V 1 base and J 7 bases, with 14 bases left between them. In germline, CDR1 is MNHNS, CDR2 SASEGT. The CDR3 is 15 residues long.